This T cell receptor beta chain was recorded in a study of cytomegalovirus exposure and HLA in healthy donors. PCR employed 60 Vbeta and 13 Jbeta primers. In the source study's methods: An analysis performed later counted 81 million or so unique TCR beta chains (roughly 10 million of them shared). Libraries were prepared by immunoSEQ multiplex PCR; TCRdb keeps only in-frame clonotypes and omits some of them. For V, J and clone size, that table is used; D and trimming come from the DNA. The top ten clones hold less than 2% of a sample with some 180,000 clones, 82% of them seen once. Study conclusions and caveats: Generally TCR sequences proved uncommon, though certain public TCRs appeared in numerous donors. Previously analyzed data showed that most TCR beta V segments were productive at a frequency of about 87% or about 30%. Sequencing depth across donors, presence/absence analyses assumed, was roughly uniform.

V was clipped by 0 bases and J by 5 bases, with 11 bases between them. CDR3 length: 14 amino acids. Per germline, CDR1 MGHRA and CDR2 YSYEKL. A note on this clone: Antigen: not known.

This sequence originates from a man in his forties in good health and CMV-seronegative. This chain connects TRBV4-1 to TRBJ2-7; D is uncertain. The specimen sequenced was PBMCs. Here the CDR3 DNA reads TGCGCCAGCAGCCAAGAGCAGTTATATGACGAGCAGTACTTC. It yields the protein CASSQEQLYDEQYF.